One sample yielded the 31 T cell receptor beta chains listed below, sequenced in a study of shared clonotypes between healthy human individuals. This table comes from immunoSEQ multiplex PCR, and its TCRdb copy is limited to in-frame clones, with some not included. Here the sample spans approximately 1,500,000 clones, approximately 98% being singletons. Input material: naive CD4+ T cells sorted from blood. Subset: CD45RA+ positively selected. The receptors were gathered from a man in his thirties or forties in good health.

This chain uses TRBV6-5 with TRBJ2-1; the D call may be TRBD1 or TRBD2 (6 bases each). This CDR3 has 15 residues. Looked up from germline, CDR1 is MNHEY and CDR2 is SVGAGI. Trimming stripped 6 bases from V and 5 bases from J, with 17 bases between. CDR3 in amino acids: CASSLARGRHNEQFF. CDR3 DNA sequence: TGTGCCAGCAGCTTAGCCCGGGGGCGGCACAATGAGCAGTTCTTC.

The chain links TRBV5-4 to TRBJ2-3; TRBD2 agrees at 8 bases. Germline V gene data show CDR1 as SGHNT and CDR2 as YYREEE (reference sequence). The CDR3 length is 15 residues. V was pared by 0 bases and J by 1 base, with 1 base of the junction left unmatched. CDR3 region: CASSLGTSRTDTQYF. The CDR3 DNA reads TGTGCCAGCAGCTTGGGGACTAGCCGCACAGATACGCAGTATTTT.

This chain connects TRBV30 to TRBJ2-7, with 8 bases that match TRBD1. V was pared by 5 bases and J by 6 bases, with 9 bases of the junction left unmatched. CDR1 and CDR2 from the germline V gene are GTSNPN and SVGIG (reference sequence). CDR3 size: 13 residues. CDR3 protein: CAWAQDRVSEQYF. CDR3 coding DNA: TGTGCCTGGGCCCAGGACAGGGTGAGCGAGCAGTACTTC. Full variable domain (remainder filled in from reference TRBV30 and TRBJ2-7): SQTIHQWPATLVQPVGSPLSLECTVEGTSNPNLYWYRQAAGRGLQLLFYSVGIGQISSEVPQNLSASRPQDRQFILSSKKLLLSDSGFYLCAWAQDRVSEQYFGPGTRLTVT.

Of note for this clone: This specimen includes other DNA sequences encoding the same CDR3. The chain has TRBV18 and TRBJ2-1, with no clear D. Germline V gene data show CDR1 as KGHSH and CDR2 as LQKENI. Between the trimmed V and J ends, which lost 2 bases and 0 bases, there was a span of 5 bases. The CDR3 contains 14 residues. The CDR3 sequence is CASSPSGSYNEQFF. CDR3 coding DNA: TGTGCCAGCTCACCAAGTGGCTCCTACAATGAGCAGTTCTTC.

The chain combines TRBV2 with TRBJ2-3; 8 bases map to TRBD1. This CDR3 spans 14 amino acids. Germline V gene data show CDR1 as SNHLY and CDR2 as FYNNEI. Losses at the gene ends were 6 bases for V and 0 bases for J; bases not matched to a gene: 2. CDR3 sequence: CASRRTGSTDTQYF. The CDR3, as DNA: TGTGCCAGCAGAAGGACAGGGAGCACAGATACGCAGTATTTT.

This sequence joins TRBV4-1 and TRBJ2-4; 7 positions match TRBD2. CDR1 MGHRA and CDR2 YSYEKL come from the germline V gene. The CDR3 is 15 amino acids. V trimming: 6 bases; J trimming: 3 bases; junction bases outside the gene matches: 8. Here the CDR3 reads CASSTPGGSKNIQYF. The CDR3 nucleotides read TGCGCCAGCAGTACTCCGGGCGGGAGCAAAAACATTCAGTACTTC.

This chain connects TRBV28 to TRBJ2-7; D gene ambiguous. CDR3 size: 13 residues. Germline V gene sequence: CDR1 MDHEN, CDR2 SYDVKM. V dropped 3 bases and J dropped 1 base, with 7 bases sitting between them. The CDR3 DNA reads as TGTGCCAGCAGTTTTGAACGTTCCTACGAGCAGTACTTC. Its translation is CASSFERSYEQYF.

This clone was seen only once. The chain's CDR3 is CASSLRTSRDTNNEQFF. The CDR3, as DNA: TGCGCCAGCAGCTTGCGGACTAGCAGAGATACTAACAATGAGCAGTTCTTC. The chain employs TRBV5-1 and TRBJ2-1; 8 positions agree with TRBD2. Trimming removed 1 base from V and 5 bases from J; junction bases left unmatched: 11. Germline assignment: CDR1 SGHRS and CDR2 YFSETQ. This CDR3 has 17 residues.

The chain is built from TRBV30 and TRBJ2-3; 7 bases agree with TRBD2. V shed 3 bases, J shed 3 bases, and the junction held 3 bases outside the gene matches. The CDR3 covers 13 residues. CDR1 GTSNPN and CDR2 SVGIG come from the germline V gene (reference sequence). In DNA form, the CDR3 reads TGTGCCTGGAGGGTAGCGGGTACAGATACGCAGTATTTT. Its translation is CAWRVAGTDTQYF.

The chain's CDR3 is CASSLGGAGSYEQYF. Written as DNA, the CDR3 is TGTGCCAGCAGCCTCGGCGGAGCGGGAAGCTACGAGCAGTACTTC. The chain combines TRBV6-5 with TRBJ2-7; TRBD2 matches at 7 bases. This CDR3 spans 15 amino acids. V trimming: 6 bases; J trimming: 3 bases; junction bases outside the gene matches: 11. Looked up from germline, CDR1 is MNHEY and CDR2 is SVGAGI.

The rearrangement joins TRBV5-4 to TRBJ2-5; tentatively, D is TRBD2 (5 bases). From germline, CDR1 is SGHNT and CDR2 YYREEE (reference sequence). The CDR3 is made up of 14 amino acids. The V gene lost 0 bases and the J gene lost 7 bases, with 13 bases spanning the gap. The CDR3 sequence: CASSLVGKGVTQYF. Here the CDR3 DNA reads TGTGCCAGCAGCTTGGTTGGGAAGGGAGTGACCCAGTACTTC. Drawing the rest from reference TRBV5-4 and TRBJ2-5, the complete variable domain is ETGVTQSPTHLIKTRGQQVTLRCSSQSGHNTVSWYQQALGQGPQFIFQYYREEENGRGNFPPRFSGLQFPNYSSELNVNALELDDSALYLCASSLVGKGVTQYFGPGTRLLVL.

On this clone itself: Different DNA sequences within this sample yield the same CDR3. Here the CDR3 DNA reads TGCAGCGTCGGAGGGAGACACACAGATACGCAGTATTTT. This codes for CSVGGRHTDTQYF. V is TRBV29-1 and J is TRBJ2-3; TRBD2 might be the D (6 bases). The CDR3 is made up of 13 amino acids. Trimming stripped 6 bases from V and 2 bases from J, with 12 bases between. Germline V gives CDR1 SQVTM, CDR2 ANQGSEA.

The rearrangement links TRBV6-6 to TRBJ1-5; the match to TRBD1 covers 9 bases. Unmatched junction bases numbered 7, after V lost 2 bases and J lost 8 bases. This CDR3 is built from 15 residues. Germline CDR1 reads MNHNY; CDR2 reads SVGAGI (reference sequence). CDR3 DNA: TGTGCCAGCAGTTACCGGGGACAGGGTAGTGAGCCCCAGCATTTT. Translation gives CASSYRGQGSEPQHF.

The chain combines TRBV5-4 with TRBJ2-3; 11 nucleotides agree with TRBD2. This CDR3 has 18 amino acids. The V segment lost 0 bases and the J segment 3 bases; nucleotides outside the gene matches: 9. CDR1 is SGHNT, CDR2 YYREEE, per germline (reference sequence). CDR3 residues: CASSLGGGRLAGTDTQYF. The CDR3 DNA follows: TGTGCCAGCAGCTTGGGTGGGGGGAGACTAGCGGGAACAGATACGCAGTATTTT.

V is TRBV28 and J is TRBJ2-3; 7 nucleotides align to TRBD1. Looked up from germline, CDR1 is MDHEN and CDR2 is SYDVKM. The CDR3 totals 14 residues. Trimming took 5 bases from V and 6 from J; bases not matched to a gene: 8. This CDR3 is CASSADRVGDTQYF. As DNA, the CDR3 is TGTGCCAGCAGTGCAGACAGGGTCGGCGATACGCAGTATTTT.

As concerns this clone: Other nucleotide sequences from this sample produce the same CDR3. The rearrangement joins TRBV28 to TRBJ2-7, with D unresolved. Per germline, CDR1 MDHEN and CDR2 SYDVKM. The CDR3 is 11 amino acids. The ends were cut back, 3 bases at V and 4 bases at J, with 4 bases in the middle. CDR3 nucleotides: TGTGCCAGCAGTTTGAGATACGAGCAGTACTTC. Translated, it gives CASSLRYEQYF.

V and J are TRBV6-5 and TRBJ1-1; TRBD1 agrees at 9 bases. CDR3 size: 13 residues. Unmatched junction bases numbered 4, after V lost 5 bases and J lost 6 bases. Germline-derived CDR1 and CDR2 are MNHEY and SVGAGI. The CDR3 bases are TGTGCCAGCAGTAAGACAGGGGGAGCTGAAGCTTTCTTT. Residues: CASSKTGGAEAFF.

Turning to this clone: Other DNA sequences in this sample translate to the same CDR3. The chain has TRBV2 and TRBJ1-5; D remains ambiguous. The V end was cut by 8 bases, the J end by 2 bases, with 7 bases between. CDR3 length: 12 amino acids. CDR1 and CDR2 (germline): SNHLY, FYNNEI. This CDR3 reads CASGGGNQPQHF. The CDR3 DNA is TGTGCCAGCGGTGGGGGCAATCAGCCCCAGCATTTT.

The chain links TRBV28 to TRBJ1-5; TRBD1 is a possible D gene (6 bases). Germline CDR1 is MDHEN and CDR2 is SYDVKM. Between the trimmed V and J ends, which lost 6 bases and 0 bases, there was a span of 15 bases. The CDR3 runs to 16 residues. CDR3: CASRRTGPYSNQPQHF. CDR3 bases: TGTGCCAGCAGGCGTACAGGGCCTTATAGCAATCAGCCCCAGCATTTT.

This sequence joins TRBV5-1 and TRBJ1-2, with no clear D. The CDR3 sequence is 15 residues long. Deletions cut 5 bases from V and 4 bases from J, with 18 bases between. Germline lookup yields CDR1 SGHRS and CDR2 YFSETQ. CDR3 DNA: TGCGCCAGCAGGGCCGAAAGAGTTATAACCTATGGCTACACCTTC. It codes for CASRAERVITYGYTF.

The CDR3 coding sequence is TGTGCCAGCAGCTCCAGAACGACAGGGGTAACCGGGGAGCTGTTTTTT. The encoded protein is CASSSRTTGVTGELFF. The V gene is TRBV7-9, the J gene TRBJ2-2; 8 nucleotides agree with TRBD1. Trimming took 4 bases from V and 5 from J; bases not matched to a gene: 9. The CDR3 extends over 16 amino acids. Germline V gene sequence: CDR1 SEHNR, CDR2 FQNEAQ (reference sequence).

The chain couples TRBV30 to TRBJ2-1; 7 bases match TRBD2. This CDR3 comprises 16 residues. Unmatched junction bases numbered 8, after V lost 0 bases and J lost 3 bases. Per germline, CDR1 GTSNPN and CDR2 SVGIG (reference sequence). CDR3 nucleotide sequence: TGTGCCTGGAGTGTCGTAAGCGGGATGAACTACAATGAGCAGTTCTTC. It translates to CAWSVVSGMNYNEQFF.

The chain links TRBV5-4 to TRBJ1-2; D not certain. The V gene lost 4 bases and the J gene lost 6 bases, with 16 bases spanning the gap. CDR3 length: 14 residues. Germline values: CDR1 SGHNT, CDR2 YYREEE (reference sequence). CDR3 sequence (DNA): TGTGCCAGCAGCCTCAAGACCGAGTCGAATGGCTACACCTTC. This encodes CASSLKTESNGYTF.

The chain couples TRBV6-6 to TRBJ2-7; TRBD1 matches at 9 bases. Per the germline V gene, CDR1 is MNHNY and CDR2 is SVGAGI (reference sequence). CDR3 length: 15 residues. J lost 4 bases, V lost 4 bases, and 8 bases had no gene match. In DNA, the CDR3 is TGTGCCAGCAGTTCTCCGGGACAGGGATCGTACGAGCAGTACTTC. Encoded protein: CASSSPGQGSYEQYF.

V is TRBV19 and J is TRBJ2-5, with 7 bases identical to TRBD1. Germline V gene data show CDR1 as LNHDA and CDR2 as SQIVND (reference sequence). Trimming took 9 bases from V and 4 from J; bases not matched to a gene: 5. The CDR3 spans 12 residues. The CDR3 DNA reads TGTGCCAGCAGAAGGACAGGAGAGACCCAGTACTTC. Its translation is CASRRTGETQYF. Looking up the rest from reference TRBV19 and TRBJ2-5 gives the full variable domain: DGGITQSPKYLFRKEGQNVTLSCEQNLNHDAMYWYRQDPGQGLRLIYYSQIVNDFQKGDIAEGYSVSREKKESFPLTVTSAQKNPTAFYLCASRRTGETQYFGPGTRLLVL.

The CDR3 protein is CASSPGAEKLAKNIQYF. CDR3 DNA sequence: TGTGCCAGCTCACCGGGAGCAGAAAAACTAGCCAAAAACATTCAGTACTTC. This chain uses TRBV18 with TRBJ2-4, with D maybe TRBD2 (5 bases). The ends were cut back, 3 bases at V and 0 bases at J, with 15 bases in the middle. CDR1 and CDR2 from the germline V gene are KGHSH and LQKENI. This CDR3 has 17 residues.

This clone was observed once. The rearrangement joins TRBV19 to TRBJ2-7; 9 positions match TRBD1. Trimming at V came to 5 bases and at J to 4 bases, leaving 9 bases not matched to a gene. Germline values: CDR1 LNHDA, CDR2 SQIVND (reference sequence). This CDR3 spans 15 amino acids. For the CDR3, the DNA is TGTGCCAGTAGTCCCCACGGACAGGGGAAATACGAGCAGTACTTC. The encoded protein is CASSPHGQGKYEQYF.

On this clone: Other nucleotide sequences from this sample produce the same CDR3. The chain links TRBV9 to TRBJ1-1, with 8 positions matching TRBD1. Germline CDR1 and CDR2: SGDLS and YYNGEE. V lost 3 bases, J lost 1 base, and 2 bases stayed unmatched. This CDR3 has 14 residues. For the CDR3, the DNA is TGTGCCAGCAGCGCCGGACAGGGGAACACTGAAGCTTTCTTT. Protein: CASSAGQGNTEAFF.

This sequence joins TRBV28 and TRBJ2-5; 10 nucleotides line up with TRBD1. Looked up from germline, CDR1 is MDHEN and CDR2 is SYDVKM. Trimming took 4 bases from V and 3 from J; bases not matched to a gene: 5. The CDR3 covers 15 residues. DNA of the CDR3: TGTGCCAGCAGTTCCCTAGGGACAGGGGAAGAGACCCAGTACTTC. Translating gives CASSSLGTGEETQYF.

The CDR3 region is CASSFRGGNTEAFF. The CDR3 nucleotides are TGTGCCAGCAGCTTCAGAGGGGGGAACACTGAAGCTTTCTTT. The chain joins TRBV11-3 to TRBJ1-1, with D perhaps TRBD1 (6 bases). This CDR3 comprises 14 residues. The germline V gene has CDR1 SGHNT and CDR2 YENEEA. V lost 3 bases to trimming and J lost 1 base, with 9 bases between them.

The chain is built from TRBV18 and TRBJ2-3; 8 nucleotides match TRBD1. Germline CDR1 KGHSH, CDR2 LQKENI. CDR3 size: 17 residues. V shed 2 bases, J shed 4 bases, and the junction held 11 bases outside the gene matches. The CDR3 region is CASSPIRAGGLSDTQYF. DNA for the CDR3: TGTGCCAGCTCACCAATTCGGGCAGGGGGCCTATCAGATACGCAGTATTTT.